The next 14 T cell receptor beta chains were all read from a single sample in a study of cytomegalovirus exposure and HLA in healthy donors. PCR used 60 Vbeta primers and 13 Jbeta primers. Profiled with immunoSEQ multiplex PCR; TCRdb holds only in-frame clones, not every one. This table has roughly 180,000 clones, approximately 84% appearing once. The sample taken for sequencing was PBMCs. The receptors were sampled from a girl aged 10 to 17 in good health and CMV-seropositive.

This clone was recorded once. The V gene is TRBV21-1, the J gene TRBJ2-7; TRBD1, the table's D call, was not compared with the DNA. TRBV21-1 is a pseudogene segment. This CDR3 spans 13 amino acids. The CDR3 here is CASVWGGPYEQYF. DNA of the CDR3: TGTGCCAGCGTCTGGGGCGGCCCCTACGAGCAGTACTTC.

The J gene is TRBJ1-2, the V gene TRBV19; D gene uncertain. CDR3 length equals 15 residues. Between the trimmed V and J ends, which lost 4 bases and 3 bases, there was a span of 15 bases. Germline CDR1 reads LNHDA; CDR2 reads SQIVND (reference sequence). CDR3 residues: CASSTVRVAYYGYTF. Written as DNA, the CDR3 is TGTGCCAGTAGTACCGTACGGGTCGCCTACTATGGCTACACCTTC.

The V gene is TRBV5-4, the J gene TRBJ2-7; D gene unclear. The length of the CDR3 is 13 residues. V was cut by 4 bases and J by 6 bases, with 14 bases left in between. CDR1 is SGHNT, CDR2 YYREEE, per germline (reference sequence). As DNA, the CDR3 is TGTGCCAGCAGCATCGGGTCGGAACCCGAGCAGTACTTC. Its protein product is CASSIGSEPEQYF.

The rearrangement joins TRBV9 to TRBJ1-2, with 8 nucleotides matching TRBD1. Germline CDR1 SGDLS, CDR2 YYNGEE. The CDR3 loop spans 16 amino acids. Germline trimming cut 7 bases from V and 4 bases from J; bases unmatched to any gene: 15. The CDR3 sequence is CASRLPAGGFGYGYTF. The CDR3 nucleotides are TGTGCCAGCCGACTTCCGGCAGGGGGCTTTGGCTATGGCTACACCTTC. Full variable domain (remainder filled in from reference TRBV9 and TRBJ1-2): DSGVTQTPKHLITATGQRVTLRCSPRSGDLSVYWYQQSLDQGLQFLIQYYNGEERAKGNILERFSAQQFPDLHSELNLSSLELGDSALYFCASRLPAGGFGYGYTFGSGTRLTVV.

J is TRBJ2-1 and V is TRBV5-1; 9 positions match TRBD2. CDR1 is SGHRS and CDR2 is YFSETQ in the germline V gene. The CDR3 totals 15 residues. The ends lost 0 bases at V and 6 bases at J; junction bases unmatched: 4. The CDR3 sequence: CASSLAVLAGNEQFF. CDR3 DNA sequence: TGCGCCAGCAGCTTGGCCGTACTAGCGGGCAATGAGCAGTTCTTC. Full variable domain (remainder filled in from reference TRBV5-1 and TRBJ2-1): KAGVTQTPRYLIKTRGQQVTLSCSPISGHRSVSWYQQTPGQGLQFLFEYFSETQRNKGNFPGRFSGRQFSNSRSEMNVSTLELGDSALYLCASSLAVLAGNEQFFGPGTRLTVL.

This clone is a singleton in its sample. The CDR3 region is CATSEQKTVYNEQFF. CDR3 in DNA: TGTGCCACCAGCGAACAGAAGACAGTCTACAATGAGCAGTTCTTC. V is TRBV15 and J is TRBJ2-1; possible D gene TRBD1, 5 bases. Trimming pared 5 bases from V and 3 bases from J, leaving 14 bases between. Germline CDR1 reads LNHNV; CDR2 reads YYDKDF (reference sequence). The CDR3 spans 15 residues.

This clone was seen only once. V gene TRBV7-9 combines with J gene TRBJ2-1, with 7 bases matching TRBD2. J gave up 3 bases and V 1 base, and 9 bases lay outside the gene matches. Germline loops: CDR1 SEHNR, CDR2 FQNEAQ (reference sequence). This CDR3 contains 17 residues. The CDR3, as DNA: TGTGCCAGCAGCTTAGTATTTGGGGGGGGTCGCTACAATGAGCAGTTCTTC. As protein: CASSLVFGGGRYNEQFF.

The J gene is TRBJ2-3, the V gene TRBV7-9, with TRBD2 matching over 11 bases. J lost 0 bases, V lost 2 bases, and 1 base had no gene match. The CDR3 contains 16 residues. From germline, CDR1 is SEHNR and CDR2 FQNEAQ (reference sequence). CDR3 in DNA: TGTGCCAGCAGCTTAAGACTAGCGGGGAGCACAGATACGCAGTATTTT. Protein sequence: CASSLRLAGSTDTQYF.

This chain joins TRBV19 and TRBJ2-7; D possibly corresponds to TRBD1 (5 bases). The CDR3 sequence is 13 residues long. Between the trimmed V and J ends, which lost 5 bases and 4 bases, there was a span of 12 bases. Germline V CDR1 and CDR2: LNHDA, SQIVND (reference sequence). The CDR3 nucleotides read TGTGCCAGTAGTCCAGGGTACGGGTACGAGCAGTACTTC. As protein: CASSPGYGYEQYF.

The chain combines TRBV5-8 with TRBJ1-5; D is possibly TRBD1 (5 bases). The CDR3 runs 15 residues. Germline V gene data show CDR1 as SGHTS and CDR2 as YDEGEE. V dropped 3 bases and J dropped 1 base, with 11 bases sitting between them. Here the CDR3 DNA reads TGTGCCAGCAGCTCGAACAGGTTAAGCAATCAGCCCCAGCATTTT. Residues: CASSSNRLSNQPQHF.

The rearrangement uses TRBV9 and TRBJ1-2, with a possible D match to TRBD1 (6 bases). Trimming removed 2 bases from V and 2 bases from J, with 10 bases in between. This CDR3 is 14 amino acids long. CDR1 and CDR2 from the germline V gene are SGDLS and YYNGEE. CDR3: CASSVAGVNYGYTF. The DNA for the CDR3 is TGTGCCAGCAGCGTCGCAGGGGTGAACTATGGCTACACCTTC.

The genes are TRBV5-1 and TRBJ2-3, with D unclear. The ends were cut back, 4 bases at V and 0 bases at J, with 15 bases in the middle. Germline V gives CDR1 SGHRS, CDR2 YFSETQ. CDR3 size: 16 residues. The CDR3 region is CASSPFRGQSTDTQYF. The CDR3 nucleotides are TGCGCCAGCAGCCCATTCCGTGGTCAGAGCACAGATACGCAGTATTTT.

The chain combines TRBV19 with TRBJ1-2; D gene uncertain. Looked up from germline, CDR1 is LNHDA and CDR2 is SQIVND (reference sequence). V lost 5 bases and J lost 6, with 10 bases in between. The CDR3 consists of 12 residues. The CDR3 here is CASSEPVNGYTF. CDR3 coding DNA: TGTGCCAGTAGTGAACCAGTTAATGGCTACACCTTC.

The rearrangement joins TRBV12-5 to TRBJ2-7; a possible D gene is TRBD1 (5 bases). Per germline, CDR1 LGHNT and CDR2 FRNRAP. V was trimmed by 1 base and J by 0 bases, leaving 19 bases between them. The CDR3 runs to 18 residues. The CDR3 region has the DNA TGTGCTAGTGGTTTGGCCCCTCCGACAGCTAACAGCTCCTACGAGCAGTACTTC. Amino acids: CASGLAPPTANSSYEQYF.